These T cell receptor beta chains were read from a single sample in a study of Ad26.COV2.S vaccination and SARS-CoV-2 variants. The data were produced by immunoSEQ multiplex PCR, yet TCRdb's version contains in-frame clones alone and is incomplete. The table includes approximately 480,000 clones, around 90% detected once. The sample was peripheral blood, taken in a trial of Ad26.COV2.S vaccine versus placebo. Receptors were obtained from a person aged 18-60 years who received the Ad26.COV2.S COVID-19 vaccine or a placebo. Both conserved end residues are part of each CDR3. Each record gives: clone size, D gene, V gene, J gene, CDR3 DNA, CDR3 protein. A D gene is named only where the DNA matches it firmly. Where a row states a size, it is once, few, many or the class of an expanded clone; other rows omit it.

>-|-|TRBV6-1|TRBJ1-2
TGTGCCAGCAGTGAGGCGGCGGGGACTGATGACTATGGCTACACCTTC
CASSEAAGTDDYGYTF
>once|-|TRBV5-6|TRBJ2-3
TGTGCCAGCAGCTTGGCCGGTGACAGTGGCACAGATACGCAGTATTTT
CASSLAGDSGTDTQYF
>-|-|TRBV5-4|TRBJ1-1
TGTGCCAGCAGCTTGACCTCGGGACGGGTGAACACTGAAGCTTTCTTT
CASSLTSGRVNTEAFF
>-|-|TRBV28|TRBJ2-7
TGTGCCAGCAGTTTGACAGGTTCTTATTACGAGCAGTACTTC
CASSLTGSYYEQYF
>-|-|TRBV10-3|TRBJ2-5
TGTGCCATCAGTGGACGCGAGATGGGACCGTCCGAGACCCAGTACTTC
CAISGREMGPSETQYF
>-|TRBD1|TRBV7-9|TRBJ1-2
TGTGCCAGCAGCTTAGCGGGGACAGGGTATAACTATGGCTACACCTTC
CASSLAGTGYNYGYTF
>-|-|TRBV5-5|TRBJ1-1
TGTGCCAGCAGCTTGGGGTGGGCGAACACTGAAGCTTTCTTT
CASSLGWANTEAFF
>-|TRBD2|TRBV27|TRBJ2-7
TGTGCCAGCAGTTTTGGGGGGGGGTCCTACGAGCAGTACTTC
CASSFGGGSYEQYF
>-|-|TRBV7-2|TRBJ1-5
TGTGCCAGCAGCTCGAGGATAGTAACAGTCGACAATCAGCCCCAGCATTTT
CASSSRIVTVDNQPQHF
>-|-|TRBV4-3|TRBJ2-7
TGCGCCAGCAGCCCCGTGGTTACTGGGGAGCAGTACTTC
CASSPVVTGEQYF
>-|-|TRBV3-1/TRBV3-2|TRBJ2-4
TGTGCCAGCAGCCAAGGGGGGGGGCGCGAAAACATTCAGTACTTC
CASSQGGGRENIQYF
>-|TRBD2|TRBV29-1|TRBJ2-6
TGCAGCGTTGAAGAATTGCTCACTAGCGGGATTCTCTCTGGGGCCAACGTCCTGACTTTC
CSVEELLTSGILSGANVLTF
>-|-|TRBV5-1|TRBJ1-4
TGCGCCAGCAGCCGTGGGGCAGGGGCAACTAATGAAAAACTGTTTTTT
CASSRGAGATNEKLFF
>-|-|TRBV19|TRBJ2-4
TGTGCCAGTAGTAGGAAGCTTTCGGAAGCTGGCGCTACAGCCAAAAACATTCAGTACTTC
CASSRKLSEAGATAKNIQYF
>-|-|TRBV30|TRBJ1-6
TGTGCCTGGAGTGTAAGGGGCTCACCCCTCCACTTT
CAWSVRGSPLHF
>-|TRBD2|TRBV11-1|TRBJ2-7
TGTGCCAGCAGCTTTACGGGAGGCTCCTACGAGCAGTACTTC
CASSFTGGSYEQYF
>many|-|TRBV12-3/TRBV12-4|TRBJ2-1
TGTGCCAGCAGTTTTCCCCCCCGAGATGAGCAGTTCTTC
CASSFPPRDEQFF
>-|TRBD2|TRBV5-5|TRBJ2-7
TGTGCCAGCAGCCTGATCACTAGCGGGAGTTTCTACGAGCAGTACTTC
CASSLITSGSFYEQYF
>-|-|TRBV2|TRBJ1-2
TGTGCCAGCAGTCCCGGAAGCGCGGGCTACACCTTC
CASSPGSAGYTF
>few|-|TRBV10-1|TRBJ2-7
TGCGCCAGCAGTGAGAGGGAGCGGGTGACCCAGCTGCAGTACTTC
CASSERERVTQLQYF
>-|TRBD2|TRBV9|TRBJ2-1
TGTGCCAGCAGCAGACGACTAGCGGGAGATTACAATGAGCAGTTCTTC
CASSRRLAGDYNEQFF
>-|TRBD1|TRBV6-5|TRBJ1-5
TGTGCCAGCAGCTCAGGGGGGGGCCAGCCCCAGCATTTT
CASSSGGGQPQHF